One sample yielded the 21 T cell receptor beta chains listed below, sequenced in a study of blood T cells in healthy people across ages (dated by TCRdb to the mid-2010s). Library preparation employed 5' RACE. The instrument given in TCRdb is Illumina HiSeq 2500. A second PCR of about 7 to 12 cycles was performed with a sample-barcoded 5' primer and a J-beta primer mix. TCRdb redid the processing of the public reads, applying fastp at Q25 and MiXCR, and retained in-frame beta chains. Under each unique CDR3 protein, matching rows form one entry showing the most common genes and DNA. A total of 750,000 to 950,000 distinct CDR3 sequences appear in this sample, 25% to 30% of them only once. The ten biggest clones cover around 9.6% of the sample. These data were likewise used in another study, on T cells of mothers and their children.

Sequencing was carried out using blood. Receptors originate from a woman aged 40 to 50 in good health.

The table lists this clonotype with a few counts. The V call is TRBV5-1, the J call TRBJ2-7; 8 bases align to TRBD1. V lost 3 bases, J lost 5 bases, and 4 bases stayed unmatched. The V gene's germline CDR1 is SGHRS and CDR2 YFSETQ. The CDR3 has 13 residues. The CDR3 protein is CASSWYRGNEQYF. The CDR3 DNA sequence: TGCGCCAGCAGCTGGTACAGGGGGAACGAGCAGTACTTC.

This clonotype showed up many times. The chain joins TRBV27 to TRBJ2-6, with D possibly matching TRBD1 (6 bases). CDR3 length equals 18 residues. CDR1 MNHEY and CDR2 SMNVEV come from the germline V gene (reference sequence). Trimming took off 3 bases at V and 2 bases at J, with 17 bases between the two ends. CDR3 in amino acids: CASSLLPSAGAGANVLTF. CDR3 bases: TGTGCCAGCAGTTTGCTCCCGTCGGCAGGGGCTGGGGCCAACGTCCTGACTTTC. Looking up the rest from reference TRBV27 and TRBJ2-6 gives the full variable domain: EAQVTQNPRYLITVTGKKLTVTCSQNMNHEYMSWYRQDPGLGLRQIYYSMNVEVTDKGDVPEGYKVSRKEKRNFPLILESPSPNQTSLYFCASSLLPSAGAGANVLTFGAGSRLTVL.

This clonotype was found a few times. In nucleotides, the CDR3 is TGCAGCGTTGAACCGGTGACATCCCTCACAGATACGCAGTATTTT. Its translation is CSVEPVTSLTDTQYF. This sequence joins TRBV29-1 and TRBJ2-3; D is unresolved. This CDR3 is 15 amino acids long. Trimming took off 2 bases at V and 2 bases at J, with 14 bases between the two ends. Germline-derived CDR1 and CDR2 are SQVTM and ANQGSEA.

This clonotype was seen more than once but under ten times. The CDR3: CAIRGDGIYGYTF. The DNA of the CDR3 is TGTGCCATCAGGGGGGACGGGATCTATGGCTACACCTTC. V usage is TRBV10-3 and J usage is TRBJ1-2; perhaps TRBD1 as D (5 bases). This CDR3 is built from 13 residues. Trimming stripped 6 bases from V and 4 bases from J, with 12 bases between. The germline V gene encodes CDR1 ENHRY and CDR2 SYGVKD.

The chain couples TRBV20-1 to TRBJ2-5, with D perhaps matching TRBD1 or TRBD2 (5 bases each). CDR1 and CDR2 from the germline V gene are DFQATT and SNEGSKA (reference sequence). CDR3 length: 14 residues. Trimming took 4 bases from V and 7 from J, leaving 19 bases between them. The chain's CDR3 is CSATWGFAPGTQYF. The DNA of the CDR3 is TGCAGTGCTACCTGGGGGTTTGCCCCAGGGACCCAGTACTTC.

V is TRBV9 and J is TRBJ1-1; TRBD1 is a possible D gene (5 bases). Germline loops: CDR1 SGDLS, CDR2 YYNGEE. The V gene lost 3 bases and the J gene lost 5 bases, with 17 bases spanning the gap. The CDR3 length is 15 residues. CDR3 DNA sequence: TGTGCCAGCAGCGCCCCTTCGGGGGGTCGGACTGAAGCTTTCTTT. It yields the protein CASSAPSGGRTEAFF.

Regarding this clonotype: A much larger clone is a single base away; this may be a read error. The J gene is TRBJ2-1, the V gene TRBV15; D is uncertain. Per germline, CDR1 LNHNV and CDR2 YYDKDF (reference sequence). The CDR3 length is 11 residues. V was shortened by 5 bases and J by 5 bases, with 4 bases between the two germline ends. CDR3 coding DNA: TGTGCCACCAGCGGCCACAATGAGCAGTTCTTC. This gives the protein CATSGHNEQFF. Full variable domain (outside the CDR3, taken from reference TRBV15 and TRBJ2-1): DAMVIQNPRYQVTQFGKPVTLSCSQTLNHNVMYWYQQKSSQAPKLLFHYYDKDFNNEADTPDNFQSRRPNTSFCFLDIRSPGLGDTAMYLCATSGHNEQFFGPGTRLTVL.

This clonotype has a handful of counts. This may be a read error: a much more frequent sequence differs by one nucleotide. The chain has TRBV4-3 and TRBJ2-6, with no clear D. This CDR3 contains 15 residues. Germline CDR1 and CDR2: LGHNA and YSLEER. The V end was cut by 1 base, the J end by 2 bases, with 6 bases between. The CDR3 loop is CASSQGKAGANVLTF. CDR3 in DNA: TGCGCCAGCAGCCAAGGTAAGGCTGGGGCCAACGTCCTGACTTTC.

The V gene is TRBV7-2, the J gene TRBJ2-5; TRBD2 is a possible D gene (6 bases). The CDR3 is 14 amino acids. Trimming cost V 4 bases and J 5 bases, with 14 bases left between them. Germline-derived CDR1 and CDR2 are SGHTA and FQGNSA. CDR3: CASSSTRSHETQYF. The CDR3 nucleotides read TGTGCCAGCAGCTCGACTAGATCTCACGAGACCCAGTACTTC.

In regard to this clonotype: The junction departs from the called germline gene at one end, perhaps through a read error. The gene calls are TRBV29-1 and TRBJ2-7, with D possibly being TRBD1 or TRBD2 (6 bases each). The CDR3 is 12 amino acids. Germline-derived CDR1 and CDR2 are SQVTM and ANQGSEA. CDR3 amino acids: CSVTPGGVEQYF. The CDR3 DNA follows: TGTAGCGTGACTCCCGGGGGCGTCGAGCAGTACTTC.

V and J are TRBV9 and TRBJ1-2; the D gene is possibly TRBD1 (6 bases). The CDR3 contains 16 residues. The germline V gene has CDR1 SGDLS and CDR2 YYNGEE. V shed 3 bases and J shed 6 bases, with 21 bases lying between them. CDR3 nucleotide sequence: TGTGCCAGCAGCGCGATGGGTCTAGGGGGAGTCGATGGCTACACCTTC. It is translated as CASSAMGLGGVDGYTF.

The V gene is TRBV28, the J gene TRBJ1-2; D is possibly TRBD1 (6 bases). Trimming took 6 bases from V and 2 from J, leaving 10 bases between them. Germline V gene data show CDR1 as MDHEN and CDR2 as SYDVKM. The CDR3 is made up of 13 amino acids. The DNA of the CDR3 is TGTGCCAGCAGGGGGACACCCAACTATGGCTACACCTTC. The encoded protein is CASRGTPNYGYTF.

V and J are TRBV14 and TRBJ1-1; perhaps TRBD1 as D (5 bases). Trimming pared 3 bases from V and 1 base from J, leaving 12 bases between. Germline V gene lookup returns CDR1 SGHDN and CDR2 FVKESK. The CDR3 totals 15 residues. CDR3 sequence reads: CASSHLGRGNTEAFF. DNA for the CDR3: TGTGCCAGCAGCCATCTGGGACGGGGGAACACTGAAGCTTTCTTT.

This chain connects TRBV7-2 to TRBJ1-1; the D gene is possibly TRBD1 (6 bases). This CDR3 spans 14 amino acids. Germline-derived CDR1 and CDR2 are SGHTA and FQGNSA. V was cut by 4 bases and J by 5 bases, with 14 bases left in between. The CDR3 region is CASSSNPGVTEAFF. The DNA of the CDR3 is TGTGCCAGCAGCTCAAATCCAGGGGTTACTGAAGCTTTCTTT. Full variable domain (rest looked up from reference TRBV7-2 and TRBJ1-1): GAGVSQSPSNKVTEKGKDVELRCDPISGHTALYWYRQSLGQGLEFLIYFQGNSAPDKSGLPSDRFSAERTGGSVSTLTIQRTQQEDSAVYLCASSSNPGVTEAFFGQGTRLTVV.

Of note for this clonotype: Mismatch with germline at one junction end may stem from a read error. V gene TRBV6-5 combines with J gene TRBJ2-5; D remains ambiguous. The CDR3 spans 17 residues. Germline V gene lookup returns CDR1 MNHEY and CDR2 SVGAGI. This CDR3 reads CASSYIGPTELSYEQCF. The CDR3 region has the DNA TGTGCCAGCAGTTACATCGGGCCCACCGAGCTATCCTACGAGCAGTGCTTC.

This clonotype was picked up a small number of times. The chain recombines TRBV12-3 or TRBV12-4 with TRBJ2-3, with D perhaps TRBD1 (7 bases). Trimming pared 5 bases from V and 4 bases from J, leaving 16 bases between. The CDR3 runs to 15 residues. CDR3 nucleotide sequence: TGTGCCAGCAGTCTTCGACAGGGAGGCGCAGATACGCAGTATTTT. It encodes CASSLRQGGADTQYF.

The table lists this clonotype with a few counts. This may be a read error, as it is one base from a much larger clone. The genes are TRBV9 and TRBJ1-1; D remains ambiguous. In germline, CDR1 is SGDLS, CDR2 YYNGEE. Trimming left V 0 bases short and J 1 base short, with 4 bases between. CDR3 length equals 13 residues. CDR3 in amino acids: CASSVAGNTEAFF. Here the CDR3 DNA reads TGTGCCAGCAGCGTAGCCGGGAACACTGAAGCTTTCTTT.

The chain has TRBV20-1 and TRBJ1-2; a weak D match, TRBD1 (6 bases). The CDR3 sequence is 13 residues long. Germline assignment: CDR1 DFQATT and CDR2 SNEGSKA (reference sequence). Trimming pared 0 bases from V and 4 bases from J, leaving 9 bases between. CDR3 region: CSAREQGGYGYTF. CDR3 DNA sequence: TGCAGTGCTAGAGAACAGGGAGGCTATGGCTACACCTTC.

This clonotype was recorded a few times. The chain has TRBV19 and TRBJ2-5, with 7 bases lining up with TRBD2. This CDR3 is built from 13 residues. J lost 4 bases, V lost 3 bases, and 2 bases had no gene match. CDR1 is LNHDA, CDR2 SQIVND, per germline (reference sequence). In DNA form, the CDR3 reads TGTGCCAGTAGTATGAGGGAGGGAGAGACCCAGTACTTC. Residues: CASSMREGETQYF.

The V gene is TRBV7-2, the J gene TRBJ2-4, with D possibly being TRBD1 or TRBD2 (6 bases each). Trimming removed 1 base at V and 7 bases at J, with 11 bases between. The CDR3 extends over 14 amino acids. Germline CDR1 reads SGHTA; CDR2 reads FQGNSA. The CDR3 here is CASSLEGGVNIQYF. CDR3 nucleotide sequence: TGTGCCAGCAGCTTAGAGGGGGGAGTGAACATTCAGTACTTC.

This clonotype was found many times. The gene calls are TRBV7-3 and TRBJ2-7; TRBD2 aligns across 9 bases. Germline V gene lookup returns CDR1 SGHTA and CDR2 FQGTGA. J lost 4 bases, V lost 2 bases, and 6 bases had no gene match. CDR3 length: 15 amino acids. CDR3 bases: TGTGCCAGCAGCTTAGGCGGCGGGGGGGCTTACGAGCAGTACTTC. Amino acids: CASSLGGGGAYEQYF.